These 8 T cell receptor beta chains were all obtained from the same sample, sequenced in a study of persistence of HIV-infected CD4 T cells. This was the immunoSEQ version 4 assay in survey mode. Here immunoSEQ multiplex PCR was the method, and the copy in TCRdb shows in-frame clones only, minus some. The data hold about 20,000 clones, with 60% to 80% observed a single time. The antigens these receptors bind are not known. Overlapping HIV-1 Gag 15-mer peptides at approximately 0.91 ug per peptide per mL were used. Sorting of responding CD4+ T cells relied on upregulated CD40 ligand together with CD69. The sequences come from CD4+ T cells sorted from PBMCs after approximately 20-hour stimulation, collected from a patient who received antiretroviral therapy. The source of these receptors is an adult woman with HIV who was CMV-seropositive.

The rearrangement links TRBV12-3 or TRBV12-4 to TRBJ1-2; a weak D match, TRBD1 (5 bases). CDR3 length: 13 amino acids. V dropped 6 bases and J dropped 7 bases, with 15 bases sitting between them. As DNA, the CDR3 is TGTGCCAGCAGCTTGAGCGGGGCGGGTGGCTACACCTTC. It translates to CASSLSGAGGYTF.

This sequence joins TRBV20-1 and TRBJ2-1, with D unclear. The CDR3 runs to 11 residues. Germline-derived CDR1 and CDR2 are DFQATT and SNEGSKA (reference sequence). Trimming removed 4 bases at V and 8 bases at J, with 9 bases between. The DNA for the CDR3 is TGCAGTGCTACGGATCCCGATGAGCAGTTCTTC. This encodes CSATDPDEQFF.

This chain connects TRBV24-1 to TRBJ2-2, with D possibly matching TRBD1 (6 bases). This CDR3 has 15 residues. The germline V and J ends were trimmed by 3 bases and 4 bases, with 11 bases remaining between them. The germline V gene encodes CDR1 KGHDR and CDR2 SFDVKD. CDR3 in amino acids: CATSDGGRVTGELFF. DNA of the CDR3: TGTGCCACCAGTGATGGGGGCCGGGTCACCGGGGAGCTGTTTTTT.

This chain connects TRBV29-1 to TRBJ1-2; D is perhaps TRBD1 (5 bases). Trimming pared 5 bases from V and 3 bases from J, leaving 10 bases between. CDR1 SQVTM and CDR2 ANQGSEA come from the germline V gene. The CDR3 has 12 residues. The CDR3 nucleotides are TGCAGCGTTCAACAGGATGACTATGGCTACACCTTC. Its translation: CSVQQDDYGYTF.

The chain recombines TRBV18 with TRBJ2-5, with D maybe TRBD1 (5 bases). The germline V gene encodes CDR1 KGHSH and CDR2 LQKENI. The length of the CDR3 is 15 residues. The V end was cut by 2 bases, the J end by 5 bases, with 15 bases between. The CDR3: CASSPSPGMRETQYF. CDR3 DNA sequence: TGTGCCAGCTCACCAAGCCCAGGGATGAGGGAGACCCAGTACTTC.

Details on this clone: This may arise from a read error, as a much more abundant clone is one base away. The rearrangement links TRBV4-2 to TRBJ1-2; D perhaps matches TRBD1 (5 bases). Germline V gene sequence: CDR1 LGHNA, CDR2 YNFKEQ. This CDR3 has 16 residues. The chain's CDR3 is CTSSQDLWGTGYGYTF. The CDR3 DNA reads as TGTACCAGCAGCCAAGATCTATGGGGAACAGGCTATGGCTACACCTTC.

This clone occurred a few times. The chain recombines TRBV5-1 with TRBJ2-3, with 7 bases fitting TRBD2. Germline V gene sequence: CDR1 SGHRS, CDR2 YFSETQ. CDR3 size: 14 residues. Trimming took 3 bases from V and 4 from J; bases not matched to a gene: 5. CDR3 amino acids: CASSSASGADTQYF. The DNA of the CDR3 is TGCGCCAGCAGCTCGGCTAGCGGCGCAGATACGCAGTATTTT.

Here the CDR3 reads CASSTGGREYSPLHF. The CDR3 DNA is TGTGCCAGTAGTACCGGGGGCAGGGAATACTCACCCCTCCACTTT. V usage is TRBV19 and J usage is TRBJ1-6, with D perhaps TRBD1 (6 bases). Per germline, CDR1 LNHDA and CDR2 SQIVND (reference sequence). V lost 4 bases and J 10 bases, leaving 17 bases between the germline ends. The CDR3 sequence is 15 residues long.